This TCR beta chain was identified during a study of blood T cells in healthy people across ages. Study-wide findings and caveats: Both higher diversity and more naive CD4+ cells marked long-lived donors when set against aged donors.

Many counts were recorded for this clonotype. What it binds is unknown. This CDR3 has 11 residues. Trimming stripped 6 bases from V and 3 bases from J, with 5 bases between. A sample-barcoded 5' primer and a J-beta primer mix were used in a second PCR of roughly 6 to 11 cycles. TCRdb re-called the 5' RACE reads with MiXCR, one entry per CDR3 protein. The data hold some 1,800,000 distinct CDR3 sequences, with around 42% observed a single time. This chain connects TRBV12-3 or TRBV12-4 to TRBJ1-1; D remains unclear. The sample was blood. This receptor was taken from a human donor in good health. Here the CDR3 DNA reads TGTGCCAGCAGCTTTCACACTGAAGCTTTCTTT. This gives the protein CASSFHTEAFF.